One sample yielded the 3 T cell receptor beta chains listed below, sequenced in a study of cytomegalovirus exposure and HLA in healthy donors. This PCR relied on a set of 60 Vbeta primers and 13 Jbeta primers. Repertoires were generated with immunoSEQ multiplex PCR, while TCRdb's copy carries only in-frame clones and drops some. This table holds 150,000 to 200,000 clones, around 80% found once. Sequencing used PBMCs. Receptors were obtained from a woman younger than 30 in good health and CMV-seronegative.

This chain uses TRBV6-1 with TRBJ2-7, with D possibly TRBD2 on 6 matching bases. The V end was cut by 8 bases, the J end by 0 bases, with 14 bases between. The CDR3 is 14 amino acids. Looked up from germline, CDR1 is MNHNS and CDR2 is SASEGT. The CDR3 sequence is CASWDLPASYEQYF. The CDR3 coding sequence is TGTGCCAGCTGGGACTTACCTGCCTCCTACGAGCAGTACTTC.

J is TRBJ2-7 and V is TRBV6-6; 8 bases line up with TRBD2. Germline V gene data show CDR1 as MNHNY and CDR2 as SVGAGI (reference sequence). This CDR3 comprises 15 residues. V lost 5 bases and J lost 2; bases outside the gene matches: 8. The CDR3 reads CASSRTSRQTYEQYF. In DNA, the CDR3 is TGTGCCAGCAGTCGGACTAGCAGACAAACCTACGAGCAGTACTTC.

The genes are TRBV4-1 and TRBJ2-7; 7 bases match TRBD1. The CDR3 has 17 residues. Per germline, CDR1 MGHRA and CDR2 YSYEKL. Losses at the gene ends were 1 base for V and 2 bases for J; bases not matched to a gene: 11. CDR3 bases: TGCGCCAGCAGCCAAGTGAGTAGGGGGCAGATTACCTACGAGCAGTACTTC. Translating gives CASSQVSRGQITYEQYF.